This T cell receptor beta chain came from a study of blood T cell repertoires in COVID-19. Clones were sequenced by immunoSEQ multiplex PCR, and TCRdb holds only the in-frame ones, with some missing. Of 280,000 or so clones listed, roughly 85% are singletons. For recovered donors of Cohort 3, there were two negative PCRs, clearance, or symptom resolution. The clonotype originates from a woman in her fifties or sixties who had recovered from COVID-19. Sequencing was carried out using PBMCs or T cells enriched from blood (not recorded which).

DNA for the CDR3: TGTGCCAGCAGCTTTTCAGGGCATTCGGATACGCAGTATTTT. Translated: CASSFSGHSDTQYF. The V gene is TRBV7-2, the J gene TRBJ2-3, with TRBD1 as a possible D gene (5 bases). The CDR3 spans 14 residues. With 3 bases removed from V and 6 bases from J, the gap between germline ends came to 13 bases. In germline, CDR1 is SGHTA, CDR2 FQGNSA.